Below, 21 T cell receptor beta chains from the same sample are listed, as sequenced in a study of human T cells and chemical hapten exposure. TCRdb reprocessed the RACE reads via MiXCR and lists one record per CDR3 protein. The sample consists of fewer than 300,000 distinct CDR3 sequences, 7.7% of them appearing once. The sample's time point: pre-sensitization, week 0. Stated treatment: therapeutic diphenylcyclopropenone sensitization with weekly scalp DPC. Material: whole blood, obtained in connection with sensitization to the hapten diphenylcyclopropenone (DPC). The receptors were gathered from a man aged 18 to 29 with alopecia areata. Some clones in this sample may be carry-over from other donors' samples.

This CDR3 is CASSLVRGRTYNEQFF. CDR3 in DNA: TGTGCCAGCAGCTTAGTGCGCGGCAGGACCTACAATGAGCAGTTCTTC. The chain uses TRBV11-2 and TRBJ2-1; D is uncertain. The CDR3 consists of 16 residues. The V end was cut by 1 base, the J end by 2 bases, with 12 bases between. CDR1 is SGHAT and CDR2 is FQNNGV in the germline V gene.

The gene calls are TRBV5-6 and TRBJ2-7, with D possibly matching TRBD1 (5 bases). Germline V CDR1 and CDR2: SGHDT, YYEEEE. V was clipped by 3 bases and J by 11 bases, with 15 bases between them. This CDR3 is built from 12 residues. The CDR3 is CASSSSGLCEYV. In DNA, the CDR3 is TGTGCCAGCAGCTCATCAGGGTTGTGCGAGTACGTC.

This clonotype has just a few counts. CDR3 nucleotides: TGTGCCAGCAGCCACTCGATAGTAGGAGGCGGTAATTCACCCCTCCACTTT. The encoded protein is CASSHSIVGGGNSPLHF. The chain carries TRBV3-1 and TRBJ1-6; no firm D call. The CDR3 covers 17 residues. Germline V gives CDR1 LGHDT, CDR2 YNNKEL (reference sequence). V lost 3 bases and J 6 bases, leaving 18 bases between the germline ends.

This clonotype was counted only a few times. The chain recombines TRBV5-1 with TRBJ2-1; tentative D call: TRBD2 (6 bases). Per germline, CDR1 SGHRS and CDR2 YFSETQ. This CDR3 has 16 amino acids. The V and J ends lost 1 base and 0 bases respectively, with 11 bases between them. In nucleotides, the CDR3 is TGCGCCAGCAGCTTGCGCGAGACTAGCTCCTACAATGAGCAGTTCTTC. Translating it yields CASSLRETSSYNEQFF.

This clonotype showed up just a few times. V gene TRBV7-8 combines with J gene TRBJ1-3, with D possibly TRBD1 on 5 matching bases. V dropped 6 bases and J dropped 4 bases, with 16 bases sitting between them. This CDR3 comprises 15 residues. CDR1 is SGHVS, CDR2 FQNEAQ, per germline. CDR3 coding DNA: TGTGCCAGCAGGCCTCCAGGGTACTCCGGAAACACCATATATTTT. Protein sequence: CASRPPGYSGNTIYF.

V usage is TRBV11-1 and J usage is TRBJ1-5; 7 positions agree with TRBD1. This CDR3 region has 15 residues. Germline values: CDR1 SGHAT, CDR2 FQDESV (reference sequence). V dropped 5 bases and J dropped 7; count of bases not matched to a gene: 11. Here the CDR3 reads CASSQTSTGEQPQHF. The CDR3 coding sequence is TGTGCCAGCAGCCAGACGTCCACAGGGGAACAGCCCCAGCATTTT.

This clonotype has just a few counts. V gene TRBV18 combines with J gene TRBJ2-5; D assignment may be TRBD1 or TRBD2 (5 bases each). The V end was cut by 6 bases, the J end by 4 bases, with 12 bases between. Germline CDR1 and CDR2: KGHSH and LQKENI. The CDR3 is 13 residues long. Here the CDR3 DNA reads TGTGCCAGCTCCCGGGGACGCGGAGAGACCCAGTACTTC. Amino acids: CASSRGRGETQYF.

The V and J genes are TRBV4-3 and TRBJ2-1, with D maybe TRBD1 (6 bases). Germline lookup yields CDR1 LGHNA and CDR2 YSLEER. V lost 1 base and J lost 8, with 12 bases in between. CDR3 length equals 14 residues. CDR3 residues: CASSQGAGADEQFF. CDR3 sequence (DNA): TGCGCCAGCAGCCAAGGCGCAGGGGCCGATGAGCAGTTCTTC.

This clonotype has a count of ten or more. DNA for the CDR3: TGTGCCAGCAGCCAAGCTTTGGGGGCAGGGGCCAACGTCCTGACTTTC. Protein: CASSQALGAGANVLTF. The chain employs TRBV4-2 and TRBJ2-6; possibly TRBD1 for D (6 bases). The germline V gene has CDR1 LGHNA and CDR2 YNFKEQ. The CDR3 is 16 residues long. Between the trimmed V and J ends, which lost 1 base and 4 bases, there was a span of 11 bases.

The chain is built from TRBV6-2 or TRBV6-3 and TRBJ2-7; 8 bases map to TRBD2. After removal of 6 bases from V and 2 bases from J, the junction contained 6 bases not matched to a gene. This CDR3 is built from 14 residues. Germline values: CDR1 MNHEY, CDR2 SVGEGT. CDR3 protein: CASRYSGVTYEQYF. The DNA of the CDR3 is TGTGCCAGCAGATATAGCGGGGTAACCTACGAGCAGTACTTC.

This clonotype appeared many times. This chain connects TRBV5-1 to TRBJ1-2, with unresolved D. The CDR3 is 15 residues long. V lost 4 bases, J lost 2 bases, and 15 bases lay in between. The germline CDR1 and CDR2 sequences are SGHRS and YFSETQ. CDR3 sequence: CASSPLTLSNYGYTF. Written as DNA, the CDR3 is TGCGCCAGCAGCCCGTTGACACTATCAAACTATGGCTACACCTTC.

This sequence joins TRBV12-3 or TRBV12-4 and TRBJ1-1, with 8 bases lining up with TRBD1. V trimming: 3 bases; J trimming: 4 bases; junction bases outside the gene matches: 7. The CDR3 consists of 15 residues. CDR3: CASSLVAGGSTEAFF. For the CDR3, the DNA is TGTGCCAGCAGTTTGGTAGCAGGGGGCAGCACTGAAGCTTTCTTT.

This clonotype was observed a few times. The V call is TRBV12-3 or TRBV12-4, the J call TRBJ2-2; 8 bases agree with TRBD1. Germline trimming cut 5 bases from V and 6 bases from J; bases unmatched to any gene: 17. The CDR3 is 18 amino acids. Here the CDR3 DNA reads TGTGCCAGCAGTCACGGTCCCGGGACAGGTTCGGGGCCCGGGGAGCTGTTTTTT. Residues: CASSHGPGTGSGPGELFF.

In this sample, this clonotype turned up many times. The chain employs TRBV5-1 and TRBJ2-1; 9 nucleotides align to TRBD2. V shed 6 bases, J shed 4 bases, and the junction held 5 bases outside the gene matches. The germline CDR1 and CDR2 sequences are SGHRS and YFSETQ. The CDR3 covers 14 residues. CDR3 bases: TGCGCCAGCAAGGCGGGGGGGCAGTACAATGAGCAGTTCTTC. It yields the protein CASKAGGQYNEQFF.

J is TRBJ1-3 and V is TRBV7-2; TRBD1 might be the D (6 bases). CDR3 length: 16 residues. Trimming cost V 4 bases and J 3 bases, with 16 bases left between them. The germline V gene encodes CDR1 SGHTA and CDR2 FQGNSA. The CDR3 sequence is CASSYTSGGRGNTIYF. The CDR3 bases are TGTGCCAGCAGCTATACAAGCGGGGGCCGTGGAAACACCATATATTTT.

This clonotype was seen a few times. The chain combines TRBV28 with TRBJ1-2; TRBD1 might be the D (5 bases). The V end was cut by 4 bases, the J end by 0 bases, with 12 bases between. The CDR3 extends over 15 amino acids. Germline-derived CDR1 and CDR2 are MDHEN and SYDVKM. Here the CDR3 reads CASSSPATANYGYTF. The CDR3 bases are TGTGCCAGCAGTTCCCCCGCGACAGCTAACTATGGCTACACCTTC.

This clonotype was observed many times. The J gene is TRBJ1-1, the V gene TRBV9, with D perhaps matching TRBD1 (6 bases). CDR1 is SGDLS, CDR2 YYNGEE, per germline. The V end lost 4 bases, the J end lost 5 bases, and 12 bases lay between the germline ends. CDR3 length: 13 residues. DNA of the CDR3: TGTGCCAGCAGCATCGTACAGGGAACTGAAGCTTTCTTT. Residues: CASSIVQGTEAFF.

This chain links TRBV4-3 with TRBJ1-2; 7 nucleotides align to TRBD1. Germline V gene lookup returns CDR1 LGHNA and CDR2 YSLEER. The CDR3 is 14 amino acids. V lost 1 base, J lost 4 bases, and 3 bases stayed unmatched. CDR3 DNA sequence: TGCGCCAGCAGCCAAGGCACAGGGGCCTATGGCTACACCTTC. Its protein is CASSQGTGAYGYTF.

The gene calls are TRBV12-3 or TRBV12-4 and TRBJ2-1, with D possibly being TRBD1 or TRBD2 (5 bases each). This CDR3 has 15 residues. The V and J ends lost 8 bases and 5 bases respectively, with 19 bases between them. CDR3 DNA sequence: TGTGCCAGCGAGTTGGGTGGGGGTACCGACAATGAGCAGTTCTTC. Its protein product is CASELGGGTDNEQFF.

V and J are TRBV19 and TRBJ1-5; the match to TRBD1 covers 7 bases. The CDR3 sequence is 15 residues long. Trimming at V came to 8 bases and at J to 0 bases, leaving 7 bases not matched to a gene. Germline assignment: CDR1 LNHDA and CDR2 SQIVND (reference sequence). The CDR3 region has the DNA TGTGCCAGTTCCGGGGACAGCTTTAGCAATCAGCCCCAGCATTTT. Amino acids: CASSGDSFSNQPQHF.

This chain joins TRBV7-3 and TRBJ2-6; D is perhaps TRBD2 (5 bases). Deletions cut 0 bases from V and 0 bases from J, with 12 bases between. Germline CDR1 SGHTA, CDR2 FQGTGA. CDR3 size: 18 residues. The CDR3 here is CASSLTGGQPSGANVLTF. The CDR3 bases are TGTGCCAGCAGCTTAACAGGCGGGCAGCCCTCTGGGGCCAACGTCCTGACTTTC.